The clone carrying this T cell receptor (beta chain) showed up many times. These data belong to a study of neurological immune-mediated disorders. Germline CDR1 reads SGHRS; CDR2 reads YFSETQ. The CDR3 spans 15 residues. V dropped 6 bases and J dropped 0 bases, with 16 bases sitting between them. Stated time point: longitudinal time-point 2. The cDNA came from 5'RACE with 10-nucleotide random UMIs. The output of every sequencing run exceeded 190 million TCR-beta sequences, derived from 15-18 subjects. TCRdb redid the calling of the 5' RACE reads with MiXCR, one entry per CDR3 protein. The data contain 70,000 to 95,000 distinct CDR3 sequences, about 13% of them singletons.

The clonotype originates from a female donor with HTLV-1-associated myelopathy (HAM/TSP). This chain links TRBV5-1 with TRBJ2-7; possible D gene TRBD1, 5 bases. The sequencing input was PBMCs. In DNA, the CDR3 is TGCGCCAGCACCAGGGAACTGACAGACTCCTACGAGCAGTACTTC. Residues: CASTRELTDSYEQYF.